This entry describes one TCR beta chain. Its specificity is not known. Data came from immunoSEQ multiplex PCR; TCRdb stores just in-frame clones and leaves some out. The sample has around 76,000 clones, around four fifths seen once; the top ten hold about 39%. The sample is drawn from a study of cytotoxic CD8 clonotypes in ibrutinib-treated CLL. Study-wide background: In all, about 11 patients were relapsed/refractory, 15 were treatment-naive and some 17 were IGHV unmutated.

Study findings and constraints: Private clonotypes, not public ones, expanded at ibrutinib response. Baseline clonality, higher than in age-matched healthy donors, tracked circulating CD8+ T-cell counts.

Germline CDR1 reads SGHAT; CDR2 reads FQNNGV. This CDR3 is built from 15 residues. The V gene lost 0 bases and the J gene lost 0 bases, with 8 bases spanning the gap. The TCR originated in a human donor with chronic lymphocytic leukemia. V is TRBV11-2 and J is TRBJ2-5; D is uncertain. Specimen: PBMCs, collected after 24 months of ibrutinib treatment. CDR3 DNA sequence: TGTGCCAGCAGCTTAGATTGGGGTAACCAAGAGACCCAGTACTTC. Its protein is CASSLDWGNQETQYF.